The next 2 T cell receptor beta chains were all read from a single sample in a study of shared clonotypes between healthy human individuals. CD45RO-negative, CCR7-selected cells formed the naive CD8 fraction, which excluded terminally differentiated effector memory CD45RA+ cells. Profiling relied on immunoSEQ multiplex PCR, and the TCRdb table lists in-frame clones only, not all of them. The sample yields some 1,900,000 clones, 85% to 95% seen once. Source material: naive CD8+ T cells sorted from blood. These receptors all come from a man aged 18-30 years in good health.

The chain uses TRBV5-5 and TRBJ2-7; D gene ambiguous. The CDR3 loop spans 17 amino acids. Trimming removed 0 bases from V and 5 bases from J, with 21 bases in between. Germline V CDR1 and CDR2: SGHKS, YYEKEE (reference sequence). The chain's CDR3 is CASSLASMLGIGHEQYF. CDR3 DNA sequence: TGTGCCAGCAGCTTGGCGTCAATGCTAGGGATTGGGCACGAGCAGTACTTC. The entire variable domain, with the rest obtained from reference TRBV5-5 and TRBJ2-7, is as follows: DAGVTQSPTHLIKTRGQQVTLRCSPISGHKSVSWYQQVLGQGPQFIFQYYEKEERGRGNFPDRFSARQFPNYSSELNVNALLLGDSALYLCASSLASMLGIGHEQYFGPGTRLTVT.

This sequence joins TRBV7-9 and TRBJ2-5; D may be TRBD1 or TRBD2 (6 bases each). The CDR3 sequence is 13 residues long. CDR1 is SEHNR, CDR2 FQNEAQ, per germline (reference sequence). V gave up 3 bases and J gave up 5 bases, with 10 bases separating them. CDR3: CASSLEGDETQYF. The CDR3 nucleotides are TGTGCCAGCAGCTTGGAGGGGGACGAGACCCAGTACTTC.